This is a list of T cell receptor beta chains from one sample in a study of T-cell reconstitution after alpha-beta-depleted transplantation in children. TCRdb re-called the PCR reads through MiXCR, storing one row per CDR3 protein. Of over 150,000 distinct CDR3 sequences in the sample, 6.3% were seen once. The specimen comprised PBMCs, sampled before TCRalphabeta/CD19-depleted stem cell transplant. These receptors all come from a girl younger than two with combined immunodeficiency, due to receive a stem cell transplant. CDR3s include the opening cysteine and the closing phenylalanine or tryptophan. D genes are given only for firm matches. The listing skips clone size in some rows; elsewhere it reads once, few, many or a size class.

clone_size j_call d_call v_call cdr3_aa cdr3_nt
many TRBJ2-5 TRBD2 TRBV29-1 CSVALAGQLQETQYF TGCAGCGTTGCCCTAGCGGGGCAACTACAAGAGACCCAGTACTTC
many TRBJ2-7 NA TRBV29-1 CSVGGGVYEQYF TGCAGCGTTGGAGGAGGGGTCTACGAGCAGTACTTC
many TRBJ1-3 NA TRBV6-5 CASRQTGEGGNTIYF TGTGCCAGCAGGCAGACAGGCGAAGGTGGAAACACCATATATTTT
many TRBJ2-5 TRBD1 TRBV12-3/TRBV12-4 CASSLTPRTGQETQYF TGTGCCAGCAGCCTCACTCCCCGGACAGGTCAAGAGACCCAGTACTTC
many TRBJ1-1 NA TRBV5-1 CASSFEFVGRQTLNTEAFF TGCGCCAGCAGCTTTGAGTTTGTTGGGCGGCAGACTCTGAACACTGAAGCTTTCTTT
many TRBJ2-2 NA TRBV5-1 CASSQLALGTGELFF TGCGCCAGCAGCCAACTAGCTTTGGGGACCGGGGAGCTGTTTTTT
many TRBJ1-1 NA TRBV12-3/TRBV12-4 CASSFANTEAFF TGTGCCAGCAGTTTCGCGAACACTGAAGCTTTCTTT
many TRBJ2-2 NA TRBV7-3 CASSLSRWAGMNTGELFF TGTGCCAGCAGCTTAAGCCGCTGGGCCGGAATGAACACCGGGGAGCTGTTTTTT
once TRBJ2-7 NA TRBV20-1 CSARDLSASFYEQYF TGCAGTGCTAGAGATTTATCGGCTAGTTTCTACGAGCAGTACTTC
NA TRBJ1-1 NA TRBV25-1 CASSDSMNTEAFF TGTGCCAGCAGTGACAGCATGAACACTGAAGCTTTCTTT
NA TRBJ2-1 TRBD2 TRBV7-3 CASIPPGLAGDYNEQFF TGTGCCAGTATCCCGCCAGGCCTAGCGGGAGACTACAATGAGCAGTTCTTC
many TRBJ2-7 NA TRBV7-6 CASSLSLSYEQYF TGTGCCAGCAGCTTAAGCCTCTCCTACGAGCAGTACTTC
many TRBJ2-1 TRBD1 TRBV20-1 CSAIQGGGPYNEQFF TGCAGTGCTATTCAAGGGGGCGGGCCCTACAATGAGCAGTTCTTC
many TRBJ2-2 TRBD2 TRBV6-2/TRBV6-3 CASSSPSGRVGTGELFF TGTGCCAGCAGTTCTCCGTCTGGGAGGGTAGGCACCGGGGAGCTGTTTTTT
few TRBJ2-1 NA TRBV7-3 CASSHGGNEQFF TGTGCCAGCAGCCATGGGGGGAATGAGCAGTTCTTC
many TRBJ2-7 TRBD2 TRBV4-3 CASSQGTSGIYEQYF TGCGCCAGCAGCCAAGGGACTAGCGGGATCTACGAGCAGTACTTC
many TRBJ2-1 TRBD1 TRBV7-6 CASSLTGQGNEQFF TGTGCCAGCAGCTTGACGGGACAGGGGAATGAGCAGTTCTTC
many TRBJ2-3 NA TRBV7-3 CASSSLGVGRPPLTDTQYF TGTGCCAGCAGCTCCCTAGGAGTTGGGAGGCCGCCGCTCACAGATACGCAGTATTTT
many TRBJ1-1 TRBD1 TRBV5-1 CASSQEGQLFTEAFF TGCGCCAGCAGCCAGGAGGGACAGCTATTCACTGAAGCTTTCTTT
many TRBJ1-2 NA TRBV29-1 CSVAGRVDGYTF TGCAGCGTTGCAGGGCGCGTCGATGGCTACACCTTC
NA TRBJ1-6 TRBD1 TRBV4-3 CASSQQGGSSPLHF TGCGCCAGCAGCCAGCAGGGGGGGAGTTCACCCCTCCACTTT
many TRBJ1-1 NA TRBV5-5 CASSLGAAVLRDTEAFF TGTGCCAGCAGCTTGGGCGCGGCAGTCCTTAGGGACACTGAAGCTTTCTTT
few TRBJ1-4 NA TRBV7-4 CASSYVREQKLDEAFF TGTGCCAGCAGCTACGTCCGGGAGCAAAAACTGGACGAGGCGTTTTTT
many TRBJ2-1 NA TRBV27 CASSFPGEGNEQFF TGTGCCAGCAGTTTCCCCGGAGAAGGGAATGAGCAGTTCTTC
few TRBJ1-1 NA TRBV5-1 CASSLEGTSRGAFF TGCGCCAGCAGCTTGGAGGGGACTAGCCGAGGAGCTTTCTTT
many TRBJ2-1 TRBD1 TRBV9 CASNRDRGPANEQFF TGTGCCAGCAACCGGGACAGGGGTCCCGCTAATGAGCAGTTCTTC
many TRBJ2-7 TRBD2 TRBV5-6 CASSVLAGGPTSSYEQYF TGTGCCAGCAGCGTACTAGCGGGAGGACCCACTAGCTCCTACGAGCAGTACTTC
many TRBJ2-3 NA TRBV20-1 CSARDSDGADTQYF TGCAGTGCTAGAGATTCTGACGGGGCAGATACGCAGTATTTT
few TRBJ2-3 NA TRBV5-1 CASSLPSRGDKDTQYF TGCGCCAGCAGCTTGCCCTCCCGGGGGGACAAGGATACGCAGTATTTT
many TRBJ2-7 NA TRBV20-1 CSATATTGIEQYF TGCAGTGCTACAGCGACGACCGGGATCGAGCAGTACTTC
many TRBJ2-5 TRBD2 TRBV6-2/TRBV6-3 CASSYSLAGGRQETQYF TGTGCCAGCAGTTACTCCCTAGCGGGGGGTCGCCAAGAGACCCAGTACTTC
many TRBJ2-1 TRBD2 TRBV5-4 CASSLPLAGHEQFF TGTGCCAGCAGCTTGCCCCTAGCGGGCCATGAGCAGTTCTTC
many TRBJ1-3 NA TRBV4-1 CASSQAGRNTIYF TGCGCCAGCAGCCAGGCAGGGAGAAACACCATATATTTT
NA TRBJ2-1 TRBD2 TRBV29-1 CSVEGLAGPYNEQFF TGCAGCGTTGAGGGTCTAGCGGGGCCTTACAATGAGCAGTTCTTC
many TRBJ2-7 NA TRBV28 CASSLGFHEQYF TGTGCCAGCAGTTTGGGGTTTCACGAGCAGTACTTC
many TRBJ2-7 TRBD2 TRBV29-1 CSVEYQGLVNEQYF TGCAGCGTTGAATACCAGGGACTAGTAAACGAGCAGTACTTC
few TRBJ2-7 NA TRBV7-9 CASGYYEQYF TGTGCCAGCGGTTATTACGAGCAGTACTTC
many TRBJ2-3 TRBD2 TRBV11-2 CASSVSGTSGDLSTDTQYF TGTGCCAGCAGCGTATCCGGGACTAGCGGGGACTTATCCACAGATACGCAGTATTTT